The clone carrying this T cell receptor beta chain came up a few times. Antigen: not known. The record originates from a study of CD8 T cells in ankylosing spondylitis. Study conclusions and caveats: Among TCR beta sequences, a motif of roughly 8 highly homologous variants appeared characteristic of ankylosing spondylitis blood.

TCRdb itself ran the 5' RACE reads through MiXCR, one entry per CDR3 protein. Found here are just under 550,000 distinct CDR3 sequences, roughly 13% of them singletons; the top ten hold over 6.5%. Between the trimmed V and J ends, which lost 2 bases and 4 bases, there was a span of 11 bases. The CDR3 runs 14 residues. CDR1 is SGHRS and CDR2 is YFSETQ in the germline V gene. The source is a male donor with ankylosing spondylitis. The chain employs TRBV5-1 and TRBJ2-3; D not resolved. The sequenced sample was blood, either unsorted or a sorted T cell fraction (not recorded which). CDR3: CASSFLEPPDTQYF. CDR3 DNA sequence: TGCGCCAGCAGCTTCCTAGAGCCACCAGATACGCAGTATTTT.